These T cell receptor beta chains were read from a single sample in a study of T cell repertoires in cytomegalovirus infection. TCRdb recomputed calls from the reads with MiXCR, one row per CDR3 protein. The sample has about 920,000 distinct CDR3 sequences, about a third seen once. These receptors have no known antigen. The starting material was cultured CD8+ T cells from PBMCs, obtained from culture after CMV antigen stimulation. These receptors were obtained from a human donor in good health (CMV status not recorded). Some clones in this sample may be carry-over from other donors' samples. Each CDR3 is given with its conserved first and last residue. Each record gives: clone size, D gene, V gene, J gene, CDR3 DNA, CDR3 protein. A D gene is named only where the DNA matches it firmly. Size tells how often a clone was seen (once, few, many) or the class of an expanded clone, and some rows leave it out.

size: many; D: TRBD1; V: TRBV12-3/TRBV12-4; J: TRBJ2-5; DNA: TGTGCCAGCAGTTTAAGGACAGGGGGGCGAGAGACCCAGTACTTC; CDR3: CASSLRTGGRETQYF
size: many; D: TRBD1; V: TRBV7-9; J: TRBJ1-2; DNA: TGTGCCAGCAGAAGACCCGGGACAGGGGTTTCAGGCTACACCTTC; CDR3: CASRRPGTGVSGYTF
size: -; D: -; V: TRBV6-2/TRBV6-3; J: TRBJ2-6; DNA: TGTGCCAGCAGTTATTCAGCTATGAACTCCTCTGGGGCCAACGTCCTGACTTTC; CDR3: CASSYSAMNSSGANVLTF
size: few; D: -; V: TRBV6-5; J: TRBJ2-5; DNA: TGTGCCAGCAGTTTCACGGGACACCTCCAAGAGACCCAGTACTTC; CDR3: CASSFTGHLQETQYF
size: -; D: TRBD2; V: TRBV11-3; J: TRBJ2-6; DNA: TGTGCCAGCAGCCCGGGAGGGGAAAGGGCCAACGTCCTGACTTTC; CDR3: CASSPGGERANVLTF
size: -; D: -; V: TRBV19; J: TRBJ1-2; DNA: TGTGCCAGTAGTACCCCCTCCGACAGAGATGGCTACACCTTC; CDR3: CASSTPSDRDGYTF
size: -; D: -; V: TRBV12-3/TRBV12-4; J: TRBJ1-4; DNA: TGTGCCAGCAGTTTAGAGTTGGGGGCCCTGGGGGAAAAACTGTTTTTT; CDR3: CASSLELGALGEKLFF
size: -; D: -; V: TRBV12-3/TRBV12-4; J: TRBJ2-1; DNA: TGTGCCAGCAGCCCCGACGTGATCGGGCAGTTCTTC; CDR3: CASSPDVIGQFF
size: -; D: -; V: TRBV6-6; J: TRBJ2-7; DNA: TGTGCCAGCATTTGGGGTTTATACGAGCAGTACTTC; CDR3: CASIWGLYEQYF
size: few; D: -; V: TRBV7-9; J: TRBJ1-2; DNA: TGTGCCAGCAGCTGGCCTCCGGGGGATGACTATGGCTACACCTTC; CDR3: CASSWPPGDDYGYTF
size: once; D: -; V: TRBV7-9; J: TRBJ1-1; DNA: TGTGCCAGCAGCTTATCGAACAACATGAACACTGAAGCTTTCTTT; CDR3: CASSLSNNMNTEAFF
size: -; D: -; V: TRBV2; J: TRBJ1-6; DNA: TGTGCCAGCAGTTCTCGACGGACCCGGAGATCACCCCTCCACTTT; CDR3: CASSSRRTRRSPLHF
size: -; D: -; V: TRBV27; J: TRBJ2-7; DNA: TGTGCCAGCAGTGCTACAGGTATCCTATCCTACGAGCAGTACTTC; CDR3: CASSATGILSYEQYF
size: -; D: -; V: TRBV12-3/TRBV12-4; J: TRBJ1-2; DNA: TGTGCCAGCAGCCCAGGCGGCAGGGTCGGCTACACCTTC; CDR3: CASSPGGRVGYTF
size: many; D: -; V: TRBV7-2; J: TRBJ1-2; DNA: TGTGCCAGCACCCTAGGGGTGCCCCCGAGCTATGGCTACACCTTC; CDR3: CASTLGVPPSYGYTF
size: -; D: -; V: TRBV27; J: TRBJ1-6; DNA: TGTGCCAGCAGTTTTTCGCCCCAAAGTCGGAATTCACCCCTCCACTTT; CDR3: CASSFSPQSRNSPLHF
size: few; D: -; V: TRBV12-3/TRBV12-4; J: TRBJ2-4; DNA: TGTGCCAGCAGTATTGATGGGAACATTCAGTACTTC; CDR3: CASSIDGNIQYF
size: few; D: TRBD1; V: TRBV2; J: TRBJ1-2; DNA: TGTGCCAACCAGGGGGCCGACTATGGCTACACCTTC; CDR3: CANQGADYGYTF
size: -; D: -; V: TRBV19; J: TRBJ1-1; DNA: TGTGCCAGTAGTGAATGGACTGACTTGAACACTGAAGCTTTCTTT; CDR3: CASSEWTDLNTEAFF
size: -; D: TRBD2; V: TRBV7-9; J: TRBJ2-3; DNA: TGTGCCAGCAGGCGGCGGGGGACGGATACGCAGTATTTT; CDR3: CASRRRGTDTQYF
size: few; D: TRBD2; V: TRBV4-1; J: TRBJ2-5; DNA: TGCGCCAGCAGCCACCTAGCGGGGGGAGCCCAAGAGACCCAGTACTTC; CDR3: CASSHLAGGAQETQYF
size: -; D: TRBD1; V: TRBV14; J: TRBJ2-2; DNA: TGTGCCAGCAGCCAAGAGAGAGGGACAGGGAGGAACACCGGGGAGCTGTTTTTT; CDR3: CASSQERGTGRNTGELFF
size: few; D: TRBD1; V: TRBV4-1; J: TRBJ2-1; DNA: TGCGCCAGCAGCCAGAGGGGCCGGGACAGGGGCAGCAATGAGCAGTTCTTC; CDR3: CASSQRGRDRGSNEQFF
size: once; D: -; V: TRBV20-1; J: TRBJ2-1; DNA: TGCAGTGCTCCGCCTGGGGACGATGAGCAGTTCTTC; CDR3: CSAPPGDDEQFF
size: -; D: -; V: TRBV5-1; J: TRBJ1-4; DNA: TGCGCCAGCAGCTCTACGACGAATACCGGTGAAAAACTGTTTTTT; CDR3: CASSSTTNTGEKLFF
size: -; D: TRBD2; V: TRBV7-3; J: TRBJ2-1; DNA: TGTGCCAGCAGCTTAGGTAGCGGGGGGCAGTTCTTC; CDR3: CASSLGSGGQFF
size: -; D: -; V: TRBV2; J: TRBJ1-5; DNA: TGTGCCAGCCGGGAACTAAGCAATCAGCCCCAGCATTTT; CDR3: CASRELSNQPQHF
size: -; D: TRBD1; V: TRBV19; J: TRBJ2-2; DNA: TGTGCCAGTAGTCCTCCCACAGGGGCGAACACCGGGGAGCTGTTTTTT; CDR3: CASSPPTGANTGELFF
size: few; D: -; V: TRBV4-1; J: TRBJ2-5; DNA: TGCGCCAGCAGCCAAGCCCAGACTATGCCTCCCCAAGCCCAGTACTTC; CDR3: CASSQAQTMPPQAQYF
size: once; D: -; V: TRBV19; J: TRBJ1-5; DNA: TGTGCCAGTAGTATAGGCAGCCCTCAGCCCCAGCATTTT; CDR3: CASSIGSPQPQHF
size: few; D: -; V: TRBV7-8; J: TRBJ2-2; DNA: TGTGCCAGCAGCGTCAGGGGCCATACGAACACCGGGGAGCTGTTTTTT; CDR3: CASSVRGHTNTGELFF